The rows below give T cell receptor beta chains drawn from one sample of a study of blood T cells in healthy people across ages. TCRdb ran MiXCR on the 5' RACE reads and lists one entry per CDR3 protein. The top ten clones hold over 7% of a sample with about 1.7 million distinct CDR3 sequences, 28% of them seen once. The sequencing input was blood. The receptor source for this set is a woman between 25 and 40 years old in good health. The CDR3 runs from the conserved cysteine through the conserved F or W. A D gene is named only where the DNA matches it firmly. Clone size is given for some rows only: seen once, a few or many times, or a class if the clone is expanded.

clone size	D gene	V gene	J gene	CDR3 protein	CDR3 DNA
many	.	TRBV7-2	TRBJ2-7	CASSSRGGAGGSYEQYF	TGTGCCAGCAGCTCCCGAGGCGGGGCAGGGGGTTCCTACGAGCAGTACTTC
few	.	TRBV12-3/TRBV12-4	TRBJ2-1	CASSSYHEQFF	TGTGCCAGCAGTTCCTACCATGAGCAGTTCTTC
.	.	TRBV18	TRBJ2-5	CASSPRQGHGTQYF	TGTGCCAGCTCACCGCGGCAGGGTCATGGGACCCAGTACTTC
.	.	TRBV10-3	TRBJ1-1	CAIRLAGDGEAFF	TGTGCCATCAGGCTGGCAGGGGATGGTGAAGCTTTCTTT
.	.	TRBV20-1	TRBJ1-1	CSARDPSGIEAFF	TGCAGTGCTAGAGATCCATCAGGGATTGAAGCTTTCTTT
few	.	TRBV29-1	TRBJ2-2	CSVRDGNTGELFF	TGCAGCGTTCGGGACGGAAACACCGGGGAGCTGTTTTTT
.	.	TRBV7-3	TRBJ2-1	CASSLLMGNEQFF	TGTGCCAGCAGCCTCCTAATGGGGAATGAGCAGTTCTTC
few	.	TRBV27	TRBJ1-2	CASIKRTVYGYTF	TGTGCCAGCATTAAGCGGACAGTTTATGGCTACACCTTC
few	TRBD1	TRBV6-1	TRBJ2-6	CASSDRDRGAGANVLTF	TGTGCCAGCAGTGACCGGGACAGGGGCGCTGGGGCCAACGTCCTGACTTTC
.	.	TRBV7-2	TRBJ1-5	CASSFGGPNNQPQHF	TGTGCCAGCAGCTTCGGGGGGCCCAATAATCAGCCCCAGCATTTT
many	.	TRBV5-5	TRBJ1-2	CASSLILRGGYTF	TGTGCCAGCAGCTTGATCTTGCGGGGTGGCTACACCTTC
.	.	TRBV12-3/TRBV12-4	TRBJ2-1	CASSLWVSSYNEQFF	TGTGCCAGCAGTTTGTGGGTCAGCTCCTACAATGAGCAGTTCTTC
few	TRBD2	TRBV4-3	TRBJ2-3	CASSQDVPSGRTDTQYF	TGCGCCAGCAGCCAAGATGTCCCTAGCGGACGGACAGATACGCAGTATTTT
.	.	TRBV20-1	TRBJ2-7	CSARGRDLSSYEQYF	TGCAGTGCTAGAGGTAGGGACCTAAGCTCCTACGAGCAGTACTTC
.	.	TRBV12-3/TRBV12-4	TRBJ1-6	CASSLVWDSPLHF	TGTGCCAGCAGTTTAGTGTGGGACTCACCCCTCCACTTT
.	.	TRBV11-2	TRBJ2-1	CASSLGGTANEQFF	TGTGCCAGCAGTTTAGGGGGGACCGCCAACGAGCAGTTCTTC
.	TRBD1	TRBV12-3/TRBV12-4	TRBJ2-2	CASRTGQGARGELFF	TGTGCCAGCAGAACCGGACAGGGGGCGAGGGGGGAGCTGTTTTTT
.	.	TRBV18	TRBJ2-5	CASSNRVQETQYF	TGTGCCAGCTCAAACAGGGTCCAAGAGACCCAGTACTTC
.	.	TRBV7-6	TRBJ2-3	CASARLGGDGDTQYF	TGTGCCAGCGCCCGTTTAGGGGGGGATGGAGATACGCAGTATTTT
few	.	TRBV7-6	TRBJ2-7	CASTTQGGADYEQYF	TGTGCCAGCACCACACAAGGAGGGGCCGACTACGAGCAGTACTTC
.	TRBD1	TRBV20-1	TRBJ2-7	CSARAGTGGALGSYEQYF	TGCAGTGCTAGAGCTGGGACAGGGGGCGCGCTGGGGTCCTACGAGCAGTACTTC
.	TRBD1	TRBV20-1	TRBJ2-7	CSASLTGGGYEQYF	TGCAGTGCTAGTTTAACAGGGGGCGGGTACGAGCAGTACTTC